This T cell receptor beta chain was retrieved from a study of blood T cell repertoires in COVID-19. Study-wide context: Samples came from the United States, Italy and Spain, spanning acute and convalescent COVID-19. T cells, B-cell-depleted T cells, or PBMCs provided the cDNA or gDNA that served as material.

In the authors' methods: Amplification of reference gene primers provided the estimated nucleated cell counts. Sequencing was performed with immunoSEQ multiplex PCR; in TCRdb, only in-frame clones are kept and a portion is missing. V, J and clone size are taken as reported in that table, and D and trimming were inferred from the DNA itself. This sample has 220,000 or so clones, with approximately 82% found just once. This clonotype originated in a woman older than 75 with acute or convalescent COVID-19. Material: peripheral blood.

The CDR3 spells CAAQGSNQPQHF. The CDR3 DNA follows: TGTGCCGCACAGGGGAGCAATCAGCCCCAGCATTTT. The chain links TRBV10-3 to TRBJ1-5; TRBD1 aligns across 7 bases. V shed 11 bases, J shed 1 base, and the junction held 2 bases outside the gene matches. Germline CDR1 is ENHRY and CDR2 is SYGVKD. The CDR3 loop spans 12 amino acids.